One sample yielded the 25 T cell receptor beta chains listed below, sequenced in a study of OX40 agonist ivuxolimab in advanced cancers. Clones were read by immunoSEQ multiplex PCR, and TCRdb kept only the in-frame ones, dropping some. Here the sample spans under 85,000 clones, around four fifths being singletons. The sample in question was CD4+ or CD8+ T cells sorted from blood, obtained in a trial of the OX40 agonist ivuxolimab. The receptor set was obtained from an adult with an advanced solid tumor such as melanoma, head and neck, liver or kidney cancer.

The chain joins TRBV6-5 to TRBJ2-7; 10 bases fit TRBD2. This CDR3 has 16 residues. V trimming: 4 bases; J trimming: 3 bases; junction bases outside the gene matches: 9. The germline V gene encodes CDR1 MNHEY and CDR2 SVGAGI. CDR3 DNA: TGTGCCAGCAGTTCCCGGGTAGCGGGGGGTGACTACGAGCAGTACTTC. Translation gives CASSSRVAGGDYEQYF.

There are a few counts of this clone. The sample carries other DNA sequences with the same CDR3. The chain has TRBV4-3 and TRBJ1-5; D gene uncertain. Trimming removed 1 base at V and 2 bases at J, with 6 bases between. The length of the CDR3 is 14 residues. The V gene's germline CDR1 is LGHNA and CDR2 YSLEER. CDR3 in amino acids: CASSQGWRNQPQHF. The CDR3 DNA is TGCGCCAGCAGCCAAGGATGGCGCAATCAGCCCCAGCATTTT.

The rearrangement joins TRBV5-1 to TRBJ2-5; TRBD2 aligns across 8 bases. This CDR3 is 14 amino acids long. The V gene end was trimmed by 10 bases and the J gene end by 5 bases; junction bases not matched to a gene: 13. Germline-derived CDR1 and CDR2 are SGHRS and YFSETQ. CDR3 bases: TGCGCCGCCAGGGCGGGGACTAGTGGGGAGACCCAGTACTTC. This codes for CAARAGTSGETQYF. The full variable domain, completed using reference TRBV5-1 and TRBJ2-5, is KAGVTQTPRYLIKTRGQQVTLSCSPISGHRSVSWYQQTPGQGLQFLFEYFSETQRNKGNFPGRFSGRQFSNSRSEMNVSTLELGDSALYLCAARAGTSGETQYFGPGTRLLVL.

The rearrangement joins TRBV19 to TRBJ1-2; TRBD1 might be the D (6 bases). This CDR3 is 14 amino acids long. Germline V gene data show CDR1 as LNHDA and CDR2 as SQIVND (reference sequence). V was pared by 3 bases and J by 0 bases, with 8 bases between. The CDR3 region has the DNA TGTGCCAGTAGTATTGGGGACACTAACTATGGCTACACCTTC. Its protein is CASSIGDTNYGYTF.

V and J are TRBV2 and TRBJ1-5; D not resolved. This CDR3 comprises 14 residues. V was clipped by 7 bases and J by 5 bases, with 15 bases between them. Germline lookup yields CDR1 SNHLY and CDR2 FYNNEI. CDR3 coding DNA: TGTGCCAGCAAGTTGGGAGGGAGGCATCAGCCCCAGCATTTT. This encodes CASKLGGRHQPQHF.

The V and J genes are TRBV6-4 and TRBJ2-7; D may be TRBD1 (5 bases). CDR1 is MRHNA, CDR2 SNTAGT, per germline. V was shortened by 6 bases and J by 5 bases, with 17 bases between the two germline ends. The length of the CDR3 is 14 residues. The CDR3 nucleotides are TGTGCCAGCAGCCCCTGGGGCGGTTCAGACGAGCAGTACTTC. Translation gives CASSPWGGSDEQYF.

The CDR3: CASSLIGENTGELFF. The CDR3 nucleotides are TGTGCCAGCAGCTTGATAGGGGAGAACACCGGGGAGCTGTTTTTT. The chain employs TRBV11-3 and TRBJ2-2, with D tentatively TRBD1 (5 bases). The CDR3 totals 15 residues. Germline V gene data show CDR1 as SGHNT and CDR2 as YENEEA. Trimming removed 3 bases from V and 1 base from J, with 9 bases in between.

The V and J genes are TRBV6-1 and TRBJ1-6; TRBD1 agrees at 7 bases. The germline V gene has CDR1 MNHNS and CDR2 SASEGT. This CDR3 has 13 amino acids. V trimming: 6 bases; J trimming: 6 bases; junction bases outside the gene matches: 2. DNA for the CDR3: TGTGCCAGCAGCGGGGACAGTAATTCACCCCTCCACTTT. Residues: CASSGDSNSPLHF.

The chain uses TRBV10-3 and TRBJ2-1; no firm D call. Per germline, CDR1 ENHRY and CDR2 SYGVKD. The CDR3 extends over 14 amino acids. V lost 3 bases, J lost 3 bases, and 9 bases lay in between. The CDR3 region is CAISESMSYNEQFF. CDR3 sequence (DNA): TGTGCCATCAGTGAAAGCATGAGCTACAATGAGCAGTTCTTC.

The chain joins TRBV4-2 to TRBJ2-1; 7 positions agree with TRBD2. Looked up from germline, CDR1 is LGHNA and CDR2 is YNFKEQ. CDR3 length: 16 amino acids. The V gene end was trimmed by 1 base and the J gene end by 5 bases; junction bases not matched to a gene: 8. This CDR3 is CASSQVGLAADNEQFF. CDR3 bases: TGTGCCAGCAGCCAAGTAGGGCTAGCGGCTGACAATGAGCAGTTCTTC.

V and J are TRBV5-6 and TRBJ2-5, with TRBD1 identical over 7 bases. Germline loops: CDR1 SGHDT, CDR2 YYEEEE. The CDR3 runs 15 residues. Trimming took 2 bases from V and 0 from J; bases not matched to a gene: 4. CDR3 nucleotides: TGTGCCAGCAGCTTCAGACAGGGACACCAAGAGACCCAGTACTTC. It codes for CASSFRQGHQETQYF. The variable domain in full, completed from reference TRBV5-6 and TRBJ2-5, reads DAGVTQSPTHLIKTRGQQVTLRCSPKSGHDTVSWYQQALGQGPQFIFQYYEEEERQRGNFPDRFSGHQFPNYSSELNVNALLLGDSALYLCASSFRQGHQETQYFGPGTRLLVL.

V is TRBV7-2 and J is TRBJ1-2; TRBD1 is a possible D gene (5 bases). CDR1 is SGHTA, CDR2 FQGNSA, per germline. This CDR3 contains 15 residues. The CDR3 region has the DNA TGTGCTACCAGCAGTGCCGGGACGGAAAACTATGGCTACACCTTC. Amino acids: CATSSAGTENYGYTF. The full variable domain, completed using reference TRBV7-2 and TRBJ1-2, is GAGVSQSPSNKVTEKGKDVELRCDPISGHTALYWYRQSLGQGLEFLIYFQGNSAPDKSGLPSDRFSAERTGGSVSTLTIQRTQQEDSAVYLCATSSAGTENYGYTFGSGTRLTVV.

In this sample, this clone turned up once. The rearrangement links TRBV7-8 to TRBJ1-6; D unresolved. Germline V gene data show CDR1 as SGHVS and CDR2 as FQNEAQ. V lost 5 bases to trimming and J lost 10 bases, with 18 bases between them. The CDR3 loop spans 15 amino acids. The CDR3 loop reads CASSRTAEVISPLHF. The CDR3 DNA reads TGTGCCAGCAGCCGCACCGCTGAGGTGATCTCACCCCTCCACTTT.

This sequence joins TRBV5-1 and TRBJ2-1; D is possibly TRBD2 (5 bases). V gave up 0 bases and J gave up 8 bases, with 12 bases separating them. The CDR3 runs 14 residues. Germline V CDR1 and CDR2: SGHRS, YFSETQ. The CDR3 sequence is CASSLVSSRDEQFF. CDR3 DNA sequence: TGCGCCAGCAGCTTGGTCTCTAGCAGAGATGAGCAGTTCTTC.

The gene calls are TRBV9 and TRBJ1-2; 7 bases are a match to TRBD1. Germline values: CDR1 SGDLS, CDR2 YYNGEE. With V trimmed by 0 bases and J by 2 bases, 7 bases remained unmatched. This CDR3 region has 16 residues. The CDR3 protein is CASSVGRKGANYGYTF. The CDR3 nucleotides read TGTGCCAGCAGCGTAGGGCGGAAGGGGGCGAACTATGGCTACACCTTC.

The V and J genes are TRBV19 and TRBJ2-5, with D possibly being TRBD2 (6 bases). Trimming shortened V by 3 bases and J by 2 bases, and 13 bases separated the two germline ends. The germline gives CDR1 LNHDA, CDR2 SQIVND (reference sequence). The CDR3 loop spans 15 amino acids. The CDR3 spells CASSMRGTPQETQYF. In nucleotides, the CDR3 is TGTGCCAGTAGTATGCGCGGGACTCCACAAGAGACCCAGTACTTC.

This chain connects TRBV15 to TRBJ1-1, with D tentatively TRBD1 (5 bases). The CDR3 spans 14 residues. Trimming removed 0 bases from V and 6 bases from J, with 11 bases in between. CDR1 and CDR2 (germline): LNHNV, YYDKDF (reference sequence). CDR3 sequence (DNA): TGTGCCACCAGCAGAGATGGGGGAAGGTCTGAAGCTTTCTTT. Protein sequence: CATSRDGGRSEAFF.

The chain carries TRBV14 and TRBJ1-1, with 12 bases lining up with TRBD1. From germline, CDR1 is SGHDN and CDR2 FVKESK. This CDR3 has 17 amino acids. The V and J ends lost 2 bases and 1 base, in that order; junction bases with no gene match: 5. CDR3 sequence: CASSQYGTGGRNTEAFF. DNA for the CDR3: TGTGCCAGCAGCCAATATGGGACAGGGGGCAGGAACACTGAAGCTTTCTTT.

The chain couples TRBV7-8 to TRBJ2-1, with TRBD2 matching over 15 bases. The CDR3 extends over 19 amino acids. V lost 4 bases and J lost 0; bases outside the gene matches: 7. CDR1 is SGHVS, CDR2 FQNEAQ, per germline. The CDR3 nucleotides read TGTGCCAGCAGCTCCGGACTAGCGGGAGGGCCGAGCTCCTACAATGAGCAGTTCTTC. Translating gives CASSSGLAGGPSSYNEQFF.

This clone is termed medium-sized. The rearrangement joins TRBV18 to TRBJ2-3, with D perhaps given as TRBD1 or TRBD2 (5 bases each). Trimming removed 3 bases from V and 6 bases from J, with 16 bases in between. The CDR3 length is 15 residues. Per germline, CDR1 KGHSH and CDR2 LQKENI. CDR3 protein: CASSPSTGLLDTQYF. CDR3 nucleotides: TGTGCCAGCTCACCTTCCACGGGGCTCCTCGATACGCAGTATTTT. Full variable domain (missing parts from reference TRBV18 and TRBJ2-3): NAGVMQNPRHLVRRRGQEARLRCSPMKGHSHVYWYRQLPEEGLKFMVYLQKENIIDESGMPKERFSAEFPKEGPSILRIQQVVRGDSAAYFCASSPSTGLLDTQYFGPGTRLTVL.

The chain couples TRBV7-2 to TRBJ1-1; D gene unclear. V lost 5 bases and J lost 11, with 18 bases in between. Germline V gives CDR1 SGHTA, CDR2 FQGNSA. CDR3 length equals 13 residues. The CDR3 coding sequence is TGTGCCAGCAGCCACACGACGGGGATGGATGCTTTCTTT. It codes for CASSHTTGMDAFF.

Here the CDR3 DNA reads TGTGCCAGCAGCACTGGACAGAACCGAAATGAAAAACTGTTTTTT. Amino acid sequence: CASSTGQNRNEKLFF. The rearrangement uses TRBV7-8 and TRBJ1-4, with D maybe TRBD1 (6 bases). The germline gives CDR1 SGHVS, CDR2 FQNEAQ. Trimming pared 5 bases from V and 5 bases from J, leaving 15 bases between. The CDR3 spans 15 residues.

This chain uses TRBV5-4 with TRBJ2-3; D gene unclear. In germline, CDR1 is SGHNT, CDR2 YYREEE (reference sequence). CDR3 length: 14 residues. V was cut by 5 bases and J by 1 base, with 11 bases left in between. The CDR3 DNA reads TGTGCCAGCAGAGCTGATGGGGGCACAGATACGCAGTATTTT. Encoded protein: CASRADGGTDTQYF.

CDR3 in amino acids: CASSLQAAGTEAFF. DNA for the CDR3: TGTGCCAGCAGCCTTCAGGCGGCGGGTACTGAAGCTTTCTTT. This chain links TRBV14 with TRBJ1-1; D is uncertain. Trimming cost V 4 bases and J 5 bases, with 14 bases left between them. CDR3 length: 14 residues. The V gene's germline CDR1 is SGHDN and CDR2 FVKESK.

The V gene is TRBV6-5, the J gene TRBJ1-5; perhaps TRBD1 as D (6 bases). The germline gives CDR1 MNHEY, CDR2 SVGAGI. V was pared by 8 bases and J by 4 bases, with 12 bases between. This CDR3 has 13 amino acids. As DNA, the CDR3 is TGTGCCAGCGAGGGGGGACTAAATCAGCCCCAGCATTTT. Translating it yields CASEGGLNQPQHF.